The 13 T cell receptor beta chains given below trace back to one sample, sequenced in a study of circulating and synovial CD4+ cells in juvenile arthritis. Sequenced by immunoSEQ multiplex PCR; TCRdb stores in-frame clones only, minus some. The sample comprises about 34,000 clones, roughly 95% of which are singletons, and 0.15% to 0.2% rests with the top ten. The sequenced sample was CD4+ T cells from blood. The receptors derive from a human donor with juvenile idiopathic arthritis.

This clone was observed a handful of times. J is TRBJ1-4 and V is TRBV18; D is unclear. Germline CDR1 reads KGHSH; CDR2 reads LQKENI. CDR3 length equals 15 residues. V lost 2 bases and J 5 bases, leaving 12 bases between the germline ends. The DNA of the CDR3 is TGTGCCAGCTCACCATCGGCAGAGACAAATGAAAAACTGTTTTTT. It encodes CASSPSAETNEKLFF.

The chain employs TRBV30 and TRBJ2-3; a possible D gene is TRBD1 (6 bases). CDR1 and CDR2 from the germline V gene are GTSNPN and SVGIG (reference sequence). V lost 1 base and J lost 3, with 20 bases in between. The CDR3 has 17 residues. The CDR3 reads CAWSDERMVRGTDTQYF. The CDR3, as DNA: TGTGCCTGGAGTGATGAGAGGATGGTGAGGGGGACAGATACGCAGTATTTT.

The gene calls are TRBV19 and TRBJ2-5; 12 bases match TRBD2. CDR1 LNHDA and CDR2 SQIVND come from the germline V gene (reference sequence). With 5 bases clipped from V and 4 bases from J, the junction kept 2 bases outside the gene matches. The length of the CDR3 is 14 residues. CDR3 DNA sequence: TGTGCCAGTAGTGGGGGACTAGCGGGAGAGACCCAGTACTTC. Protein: CASSGGLAGETQYF. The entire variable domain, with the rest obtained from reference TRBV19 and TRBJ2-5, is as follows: DGGITQSPKYLFRKEGQNVTLSCEQNLNHDAMYWYRQDPGQGLRLIYYSQIVNDFQKGDIAEGYSVSREKKESFPLTVTSAQKNPTAFYLCASSGGLAGETQYFGPGTRLLVL.

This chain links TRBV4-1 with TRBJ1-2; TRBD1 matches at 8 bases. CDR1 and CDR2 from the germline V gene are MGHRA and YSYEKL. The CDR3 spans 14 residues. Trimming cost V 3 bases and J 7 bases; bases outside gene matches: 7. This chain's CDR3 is CASSQQGAGAGYTF. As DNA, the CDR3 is TGCGCCAGCAGCCAGCAGGGGGCAGGGGCTGGCTACACCTTC.

The CDR3 spells CASSSTSGRIGDEQFF. The CDR3 DNA reads as TGTGCCAGCAGCTCAACTAGCGGGAGAATAGGGGATGAGCAGTTCTTC. V is TRBV11-3 and J is TRBJ2-1, with 11 positions matching TRBD2. The CDR3 runs to 16 residues. Germline CDR1 reads SGHNT; CDR2 reads YENEEA. J lost 8 bases, V lost 4 bases, and 10 bases had no gene match. The whole variable domain, filled in from reference TRBV11-3 and TRBJ2-1, reads EAGVVQSPRYKIIEKKQPVAFWCNPISGHNTLYWYLQNLGQGPELLIRYENEEAVDDSQLPKDRFSAERLKGVDSTLKIQPAELGDSAVYLCASSSTSGRIGDEQFFGPGTRLTVL.

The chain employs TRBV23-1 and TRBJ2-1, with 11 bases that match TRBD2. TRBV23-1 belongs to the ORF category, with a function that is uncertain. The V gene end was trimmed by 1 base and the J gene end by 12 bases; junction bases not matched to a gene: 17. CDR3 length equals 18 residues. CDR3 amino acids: CASSQWSETSGDSRGQFF. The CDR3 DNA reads TGCGCCAGCAGTCAATGGTCGGAGACTAGCGGGGACTCGCGGGGGCAGTTCTTC.

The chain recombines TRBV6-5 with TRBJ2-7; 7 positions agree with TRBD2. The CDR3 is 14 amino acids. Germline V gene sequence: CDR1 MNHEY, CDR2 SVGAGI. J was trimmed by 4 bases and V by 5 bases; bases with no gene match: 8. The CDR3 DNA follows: TGTGCCAGCAGTACCCCGGGACTAACTTACGAGCAGTACTTC. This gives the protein CASSTPGLTYEQYF.

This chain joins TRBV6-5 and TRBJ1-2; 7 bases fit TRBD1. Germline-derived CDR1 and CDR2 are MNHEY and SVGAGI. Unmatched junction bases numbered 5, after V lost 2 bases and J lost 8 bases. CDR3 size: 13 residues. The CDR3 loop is CASSYVDRDGYTF. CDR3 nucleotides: TGTGCCAGCAGTTACGTCGACAGGGACGGCTACACCTTC.

In DNA form, the CDR3 reads TGTGCCAGCTCTAAAACTTGGGGGGGGCTCACCAAAAACATTCAGTACTTC. Its protein product is CASSKTWGGLTKNIQYF. This chain links TRBV2 with TRBJ2-4; possible D gene TRBD2, 7 bases. V lost 8 bases and J lost 2, with 22 bases in between. The CDR3 loop spans 17 amino acids. Germline CDR1 reads SNHLY; CDR2 reads FYNNEI.

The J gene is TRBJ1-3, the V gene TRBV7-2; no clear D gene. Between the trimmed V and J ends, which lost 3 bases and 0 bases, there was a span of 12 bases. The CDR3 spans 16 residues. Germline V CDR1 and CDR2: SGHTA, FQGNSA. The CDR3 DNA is TGTGCCAGCAGCTTCTCCAACAGCCACTCTGGAAACACCATATATTTT. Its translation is CASSFSNSHSGNTIYF.

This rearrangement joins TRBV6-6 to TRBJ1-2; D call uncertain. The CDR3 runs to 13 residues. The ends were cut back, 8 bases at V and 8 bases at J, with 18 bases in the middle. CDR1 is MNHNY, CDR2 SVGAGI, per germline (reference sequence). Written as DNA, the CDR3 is TGTGCCAGCCGATGGGAGAACCCCGGCGGCTACACCTTC. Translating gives CASRWENPGGYTF.

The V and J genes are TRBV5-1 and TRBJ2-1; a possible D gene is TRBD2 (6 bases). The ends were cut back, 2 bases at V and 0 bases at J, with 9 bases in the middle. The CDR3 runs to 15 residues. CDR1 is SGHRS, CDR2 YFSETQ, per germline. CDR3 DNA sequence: TGCGCCAGCAGCTTAGGGGACTCCTCCTACAATGAGCAGTTCTTC. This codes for CASSLGDSSYNEQFF.

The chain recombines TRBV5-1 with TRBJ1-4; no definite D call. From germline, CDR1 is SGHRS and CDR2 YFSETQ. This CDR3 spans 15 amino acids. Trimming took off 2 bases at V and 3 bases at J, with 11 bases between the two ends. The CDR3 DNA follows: TGCGCCAGCAGCTTATCGGGATTCTCTAATGAAAAACTGTTTTTT. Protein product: CASSLSGFSNEKLFF.